This T cell receptor beta chain is drawn from a study of tissue T cells after allogeneic stem cell transplantation. This clone was seen just once. Germline and genes here are mouse. The read ends 1 residue early relative to the CDR3; the germline J gene fills the gap. Assay: immunoSEQ multiplex PCR; the TCRdb copy retains only in-frame clones and omits some. Of thousands of clones in the sample, 30% to 40% were seen once. The sample's time point: mouse harvest day 14 after allogeneic transplant. Mouse grafts combined 10^7 T-cell-depleted bone marrow cells with 10^6 splenic CD5+ T cells. This mouse GVHD model was MHC-mismatched B6 to BALB/c, profiled day 7 or 14. The length of the CDR3 is 16 residues. Germline V gene data show CDR1 as NSHNY and CDR2 as SYGAGN. V shed 3 bases, J shed 0 bases, and the junction held 4 bases outside the gene matches.

The sequencing sample was made of skin. This clonotype originated in a female BALB/c mouse given C57BL/6 T cells with graft-versus-host disease after an allogeneic hematopoietic cell transplant. J is TRBJ2-4 and V is TRBV13-1; 10 bases fit TRBD1. The sequenced part of the CDR3 DNA is TGTGCCAGCAGTGGGACAGGGGGGGAGAGTCAAAACACCTTGTAC. It codes for CASSGTGGESQNTLY. The CDR3 in full is CASSGTGGESQNTLYF.